This paragraph covers one TCR beta chain sequence. Method: immunoSEQ multiplex PCR; TCRdb's copy keeps in-frame clones and lacks some. The table has 91,000 or so clones, approximately 90% seen once. V was shortened by 3 bases and J by 0 bases, with 6 bases between the two germline ends. There are 13 residues in the CDR3. Germline assignment: CDR1 SGHKS and CDR2 YYEKEE (reference sequence). This entry comes from a study of T cell responses to AZD1222 COVID-19 vaccine. V gene TRBV5-5 combines with J gene TRBJ1-2; the D is unclear. This material consisted of peripheral blood, taken 28 days after the second AZD1222 dose. This receptor was obtained from an adult who received the AZD1222 COVID-19 vaccine. In DNA, the CDR3 is TGTGCCAGCAGCTCTGACACTAACTATGGCTACACCTTC. Protein sequence: CASSSDTNYGYTF.